This T cell receptor (beta chain) came from a study of control samples from healthy donors and cancer patients. Sequencing used immunoSEQ multiplex PCR; TCRdb keeps in-frame clones, though not all of them. The profile shows 100,000 or so clones, under 95% of them singletons. The material sequenced was blood. The receptor was derived from a woman between 18 and 30 years old in good health.

In nucleotides, the CDR3 is TGTGCCAGCAGCTATGTAGATACGCAGTATTTT. It encodes CASSYVDTQYF. The chain joins TRBV13 to TRBJ2-3; D is unresolved. V dropped 4 bases and J dropped 5 bases, with 4 bases sitting between them. In germline, CDR1 is PRHDT, CDR2 FYEKMQ (reference sequence). The CDR3 extends over 11 amino acids. The full variable domain, in which reference TRBV13 and TRBJ2-3 provide the parts outside the CDR3, is AAGVIQSPRHLIKEKRETATLKCYPIPRHDTVYWYQQGPGQDPQFLISFYEKMQSDKGSIPDRFSAQQFSDYHSELNMSSLELGDSALYFCASSYVDTQYFGPGTRLTVL.